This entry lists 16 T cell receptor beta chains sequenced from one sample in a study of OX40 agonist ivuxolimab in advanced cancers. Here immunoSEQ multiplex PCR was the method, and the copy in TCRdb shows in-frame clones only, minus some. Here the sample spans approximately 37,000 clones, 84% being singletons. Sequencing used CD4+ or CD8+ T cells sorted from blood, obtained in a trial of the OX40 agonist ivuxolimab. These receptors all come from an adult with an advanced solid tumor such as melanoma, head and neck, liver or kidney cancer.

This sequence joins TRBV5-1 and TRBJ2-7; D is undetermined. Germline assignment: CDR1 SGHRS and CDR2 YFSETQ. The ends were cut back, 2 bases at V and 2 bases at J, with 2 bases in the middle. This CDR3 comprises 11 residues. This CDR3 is CASSFAYEQYF. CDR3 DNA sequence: TGCGCCAGCAGCTTTGCCTACGAGCAGTACTTC.

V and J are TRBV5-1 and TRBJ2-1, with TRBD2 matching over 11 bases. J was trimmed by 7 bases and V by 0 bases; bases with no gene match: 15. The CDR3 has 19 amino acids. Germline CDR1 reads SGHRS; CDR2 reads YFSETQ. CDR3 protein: CASSLGASSGGTLRNEQFF. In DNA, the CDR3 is TGCGCCAGCAGCTTGGGAGCGTCTAGCGGGGGGACTCTTAGGAATGAGCAGTTCTTC.

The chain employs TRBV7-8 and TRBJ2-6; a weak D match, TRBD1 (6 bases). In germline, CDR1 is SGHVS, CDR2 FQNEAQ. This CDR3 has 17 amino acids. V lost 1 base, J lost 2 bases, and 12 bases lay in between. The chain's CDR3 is CASSLEYRVPGANVLTF. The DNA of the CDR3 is TGTGCCAGCAGCTTAGAGTACAGGGTTCCTGGGGCCAACGTCCTGACTTTC.

The CDR3 is CASSLAGSGANVLTF. The CDR3 region has the DNA TGTGCCAGCAGCTTAGCGGGGTCCGGGGCCAACGTCCTGACTTTC. The chain employs TRBV7-2 and TRBJ2-6; D gene uncertain. This CDR3 has 15 residues. Germline V lookup: CDR1 SGHTA, CDR2 FQGNSA. Between the trimmed V and J ends, which lost 0 bases and 4 bases, there was a span of 7 bases.

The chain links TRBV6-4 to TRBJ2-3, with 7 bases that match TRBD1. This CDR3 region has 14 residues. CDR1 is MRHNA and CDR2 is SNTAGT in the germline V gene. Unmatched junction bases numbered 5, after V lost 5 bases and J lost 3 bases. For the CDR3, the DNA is TGTGCCAGCAGTCCGGGACAGTTAACAGATACGCAGTATTTT. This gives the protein CASSPGQLTDTQYF.

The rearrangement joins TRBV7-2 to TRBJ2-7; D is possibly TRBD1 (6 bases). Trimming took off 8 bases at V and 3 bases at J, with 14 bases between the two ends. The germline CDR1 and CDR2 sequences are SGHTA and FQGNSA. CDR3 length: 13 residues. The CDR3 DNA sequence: TGTGCCAGCGGTACACCGACAGGCTACGAGCAGTACTTC. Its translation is CASGTPTGYEQYF.

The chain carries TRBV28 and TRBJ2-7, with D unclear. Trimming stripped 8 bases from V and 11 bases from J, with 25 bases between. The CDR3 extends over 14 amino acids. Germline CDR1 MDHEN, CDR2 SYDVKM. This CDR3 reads CASGRTTVPKKEYF. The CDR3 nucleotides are TGTGCCAGCGGGCGGACCACGGTCCCCAAAAAGGAGTACTTC.

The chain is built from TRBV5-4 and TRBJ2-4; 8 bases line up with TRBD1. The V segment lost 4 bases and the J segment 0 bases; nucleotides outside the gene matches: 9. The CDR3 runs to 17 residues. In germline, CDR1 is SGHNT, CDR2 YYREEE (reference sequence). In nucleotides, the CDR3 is TGTGCCAGCAGCCCGGGACAGGATGGTTTAGCCAAAAACATTCAGTACTTC. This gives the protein CASSPGQDGLAKNIQYF.

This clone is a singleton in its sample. CDR3 sequence: CASSVGRGLTDTQYF. Written as DNA, the CDR3 is TGTGCCAGCAGTGTGGGCCGGGGGCTCACAGATACGCAGTATTTT. This rearrangement joins TRBV25-1 to TRBJ2-3; TRBD1 or TRBD2 may be the D gene (6 bases each). The CDR3 length is 15 residues. V was pared by 4 bases and J by 2 bases, with 13 bases between. The germline gives CDR1 MGHDK, CDR2 SYGVNS.

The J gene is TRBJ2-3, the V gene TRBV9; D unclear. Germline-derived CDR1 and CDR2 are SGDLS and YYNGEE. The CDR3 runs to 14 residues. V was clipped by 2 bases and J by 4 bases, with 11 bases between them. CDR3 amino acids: CASSVTRLADTQYF. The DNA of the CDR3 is TGTGCCAGCAGCGTCACCAGATTGGCAGATACGCAGTATTTT.

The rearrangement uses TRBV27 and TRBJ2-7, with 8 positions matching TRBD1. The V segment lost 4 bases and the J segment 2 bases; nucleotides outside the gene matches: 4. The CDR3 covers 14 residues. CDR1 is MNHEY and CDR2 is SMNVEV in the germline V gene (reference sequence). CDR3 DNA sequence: TGTGCCAGCAGTTACCGGACAGGGCCCTACGAGCAGTACTTC. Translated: CASSYRTGPYEQYF.

DNA for the CDR3: TGCAGCGTTGGATGGGAGCGAGCTCCCCAGTACTTC. Translating gives CSVGWERAPQYF. This rearrangement joins TRBV29-1 to TRBJ2-5; tentatively, D is TRBD2 (5 bases). The CDR3 is 12 residues long. With 4 bases removed from V and 9 bases from J, the gap between germline ends came to 15 bases. Per germline, CDR1 SQVTM and CDR2 ANQGSEA.

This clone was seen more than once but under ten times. The CDR3 is CASSPPTGVLGTGELFF. The DNA for the CDR3 is TGTGCCAGCTCACCACCCACAGGGGTTCTTGGCACCGGGGAGCTGTTTTTT. This rearrangement joins TRBV18 to TRBJ2-2; 7 bases match TRBD1. CDR1 and CDR2 from the germline V gene are KGHSH and LQKENI. This CDR3 comprises 17 residues. V lost 0 bases to trimming and J lost 4 bases; unmatched junction nucleotides: 8.

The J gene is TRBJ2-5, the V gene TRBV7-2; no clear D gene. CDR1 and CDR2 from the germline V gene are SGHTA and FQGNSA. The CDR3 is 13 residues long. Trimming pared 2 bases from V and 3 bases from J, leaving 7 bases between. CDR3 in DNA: TGTGCCAGCAGCTTACTCCGAGAAGAGACCCAGTACTTC. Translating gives CASSLLREETQYF.

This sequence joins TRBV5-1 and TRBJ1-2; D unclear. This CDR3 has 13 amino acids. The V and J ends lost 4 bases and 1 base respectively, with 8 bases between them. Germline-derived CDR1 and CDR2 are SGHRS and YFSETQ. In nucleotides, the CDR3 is TGCGCCAGCAGCCAGGACTTTAACTATGGCTACACCTTC. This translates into CASSQDFNYGYTF.

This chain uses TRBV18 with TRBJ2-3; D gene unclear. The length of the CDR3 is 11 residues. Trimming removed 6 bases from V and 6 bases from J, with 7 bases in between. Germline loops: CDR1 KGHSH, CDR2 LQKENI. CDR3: CASSLMDTQYF. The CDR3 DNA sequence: TGTGCCAGCTCCTTGATGGATACGCAGTATTTT.